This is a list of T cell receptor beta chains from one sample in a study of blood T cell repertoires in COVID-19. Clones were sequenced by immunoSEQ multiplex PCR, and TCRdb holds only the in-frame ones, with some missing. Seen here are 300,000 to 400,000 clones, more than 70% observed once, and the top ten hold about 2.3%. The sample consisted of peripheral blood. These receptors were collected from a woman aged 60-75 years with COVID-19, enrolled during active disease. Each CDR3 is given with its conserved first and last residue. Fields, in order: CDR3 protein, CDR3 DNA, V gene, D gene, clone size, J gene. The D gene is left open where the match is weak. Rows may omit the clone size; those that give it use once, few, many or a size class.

CASSDLGELFF	TGTGCCAGCAGTGATCTCGGGGAGCTGTTTTTT	TRBV2	.	.	TRBJ2-2
CASSLRAGYGYTF	TGTGCCAGCAGTTTAAGGGCGGGCTATGGCTACACCTTC	TRBV12-3/TRBV12-4	.	.	TRBJ1-2
CASSLRLSIGTGSNYEQYF	TGCGCCAGCAGCCTACGACTCTCTATTGGGACAGGGTCAAACTACGAGCAGTACTTC	TRBV4-1	TRBD1	.	TRBJ2-7
CASSSRTGNTEAFF	TGTGCCAGCAGTTCCCGGACAGGGAACACTGAAGCTTTCTTT	TRBV6-5	TRBD1	few	TRBJ1-1
CASSMDRGGSQPQHF	TGTGCCAGCAGTATGGACAGGGGAGGAAGTCAGCCCCAGCATTTT	TRBV6-5	TRBD1	few	TRBJ1-5
CASSTGQGVLNEKLFF	TGCGCCAGCAGCACGGGACAGGGGGTGCTTAATGAAAAACTGTTTTTT	TRBV5-1	TRBD1	.	TRBJ1-4
CASSFGPVTGSPGELFF	TGCGCCAGCAGCTTTGGCCCCGTGACAGGGAGCCCCGGGGAGCTGTTTTTT	TRBV5-1	TRBD1	once	TRBJ2-2
CAWSLTGPYGYTF	TGTGCCTGGAGTTTAACAGGGCCCTATGGCTACACCTTC	TRBV30	.	.	TRBJ1-2
CASSPSFPGNQPQHF	TGTGCCAGCAGCCCCAGTTTTCCCGGGAACCAGCCCCAGCATTTT	TRBV7-9	.	few	TRBJ1-5
CASSGTAGSPLHF	TGTGCCAGCTCTGGGACAGCTGGTTCACCCCTCCACTTT	TRBV7-3	TRBD1	few	TRBJ1-6
CASSLGSGGWQETQYF	TGTGCCAGCAGCTTAGGGAGCGGGGGGTGGCAAGAGACCCAGTACTTC	TRBV7-6	TRBD2	once	TRBJ2-5
CASHRTGTSNQPQHF	TGTGCCAGTCACAGGACAGGGACGAGCAATCAGCCCCAGCATTTT	TRBV19	TRBD1	once	TRBJ1-5
CASSEGGRTDTQYF	TGTGCCAGCAGTGAAGGAGGGCGCACAGATACGCAGTATTTT	TRBV6-1	.	.	TRBJ2-3
CASSLSGTGIGYTF	TGTGCCAGCAGTTTATCCGGGACAGGGATAGGCTACACCTTC	TRBV27	TRBD1	.	TRBJ1-2
CASSYSNKPEAFF	TGTGCCAGCAGTTACTCGAATAAGCCTGAAGCTTTCTTT	TRBV6-5	.	.	TRBJ1-1
CASSLYRGELFF	TGTGCCAGCAGCTTATATCGCGGGGAGCTGTTTTTT	TRBV11-3	.	.	TRBJ2-2
CASSSDSNEKLFF	TGTGCCAGCAGTTCAGACAGTAATGAAAAACTGTTTTTT	TRBV6-5	.	.	TRBJ1-4
CASSFRRAGELFF	TGTGCCAGCAGCTTTCGACGGGCCGGGGAGCTGTTTTTT	TRBV11-2	.	.	TRBJ2-2
CASKGQGGSNYGYTF	TGCGCCAGCAAGGGCCAGGGGGGTAGTAACTATGGCTACACCTTC	TRBV5-1	TRBD1	.	TRBJ1-2
CASIEGATGYTF	TGTGCCAGCATCGAGGGGGCTACTGGCTACACCTTC	TRBV2	TRBD1	.	TRBJ1-2
CASSGERGVNEQFF	TGTGCCAGCAGTGGGGAGCGGGGGGTCAATGAGCAGTTCTTC	TRBV2	TRBD2	.	TRBJ2-1
CASSQGLGSYEQYF	TGCGCCAGCAGCCAAGGGCTAGGCTCCTACGAGCAGTACTTC	TRBV4-1	.	.	TRBJ2-7
CASSRQGSNYGYTF	TGTGCCAGCAGTAGACAGGGAAGTAACTATGGCTACACCTTC	TRBV6-5	TRBD1	.	TRBJ1-2
CASSYPVDSEQYF	TGTGCCAGCAGTTACCCCGTGGACAGCGAGCAGTACTTC	TRBV6-2/TRBV6-3	.	.	TRBJ2-7
CASSEGLASYNEQFF	TGCGCCAGCAGCGAGGGACTAGCGTCATACAATGAGCAGTTCTTC	TRBV5-1	TRBD2	.	TRBJ2-1
CASSFMSGSYGYTF	TGTGCCAGCAGCTTTATGTCAGGATCCTATGGCTACACCTTC	TRBV7-8	.	.	TRBJ1-2
CASSFRTGSYGYTF	TGTGCCAGCAGTTTTCGAACAGGGTCGTATGGCTACACCTTC	TRBV6-2/TRBV6-3	.	few	TRBJ1-2
CASSRRNYAGWANTEAFF	TGTGCCAGCAGCCGACGGAATTATGCAGGGTGGGCGAACACTGAAGCTTTCTTT	TRBV11-2	.	.	TRBJ1-1
CASSSGQGERENTEAFF	TGCGCCAGCAGCTCCGGACAGGGTGAGAGAGAGAACACTGAAGCTTTCTTT	TRBV5-1	TRBD1	.	TRBJ1-1
CSASHDRGPEAFF	TGCAGTGCTAGTCACGACAGGGGGCCTGAAGCTTTCTTT	TRBV20-1	TRBD1	.	TRBJ1-1
CASSFDRGGGNTEAFF	TGCGCCAGCAGCTTCGACAGGGGAGGAGGGAACACTGAAGCTTTCTTT	TRBV5-1	TRBD1	.	TRBJ1-1
CASSPRDRGNSNQPQHF	TGTGCCAGCTCACCACGGGACAGGGGAAATAGCAATCAGCCCCAGCATTTT	TRBV18	TRBD1	.	TRBJ1-5
CASSTRSRNTEAFF	TGTGCCAGCAGTACTCGATCAAGGAACACTGAAGCTTTCTTT	TRBV6-2/TRBV6-3	.	.	TRBJ1-1
CASSQVRVYNQPQHF	TGCGCCAGCAGCCAAGTTCGGGTATACAATCAGCCCCAGCATTTT	TRBV4-1	.	.	TRBJ1-5
CASKSVNYGYTF	TGTGCCAGCAAGTCGGTCAACTATGGCTACACCTTC	TRBV6-5	.	.	TRBJ1-2